A single sample gave rise to the 12 T cell receptor beta chains below, sequenced in a study of blood T cell repertoires in COVID-19. The data were produced by immunoSEQ multiplex PCR, yet TCRdb's version contains in-frame clones alone and is incomplete. The table lists around 250,000 clones, about nine tenths of them singletons. The sample consisted of PBMCs or T cells enriched from blood (not recorded which). These receptors were taken from a man aged 18-30 years who had recovered from COVID-19.

The chain couples TRBV19 to TRBJ1-5; D not certain. The CDR3 consists of 10 residues. Germline V gene data show CDR1 as LNHDA and CDR2 as SQIVND (reference sequence). V was trimmed by 7 bases and J by 8 bases, leaving 6 bases between them. CDR3 in amino acids: CASNREPQHF. In DNA form, the CDR3 reads TGTGCCAGTAACCGGGAGCCCCAGCATTTT.

The chain is built from TRBV14 and TRBJ2-1; D is perhaps TRBD2 (5 bases). This CDR3 contains 17 residues. CDR1 is SGHDN, CDR2 FVKESK, per germline. Deletions cut 5 bases from V and 1 base from J, with 18 bases between. CDR3 protein: CASSDLAGTASYNEQFF. The CDR3 DNA sequence: TGTGCCAGCAGCGACCTAGCTGGCACGGCGTCCTACAATGAGCAGTTCTTC.

V gene TRBV5-4 combines with J gene TRBJ2-7; possibly TRBD1 for D (6 bases). V was shortened by 0 bases and J by 5 bases, with 12 bases between the two germline ends. The CDR3 spans 14 residues. Germline CDR1 reads SGHNT; CDR2 reads YYREEE (reference sequence). CDR3 DNA sequence: TGTGCCAGCAGCTTGGCACAGGGTGCCGACGAGCAGTACTTC. Translation: CASSLAQGADEQYF.

This chain joins TRBV10-3 and TRBJ1-1; no firm D call. The CDR3 extends over 16 amino acids. CDR1 and CDR2 from the germline V gene are ENHRY and SYGVKD. V lost 4 bases, J lost 1 base, and 16 bases lay in between. The CDR3 DNA follows: TGTGCCATCAGTGGTACCTACTCAGCTAGGAACACTGAAGCTTTCTTT. Translating gives CAISGTYSARNTEAFF.

This chain joins TRBV12-3 or TRBV12-4 and TRBJ1-1; D is uncertain. The CDR3 length is 13 residues. Trimming removed 4 bases from V and 8 bases from J, with 14 bases in between. The CDR3 DNA reads TGTGCCAGCAGTTACCTCCGATTGGCAGAAGCTTTCTTT. As protein: CASSYLRLAEAFF.

The V call is TRBV11-2, the J call TRBJ2-7, with 7 bases that match TRBD1. The J segment lost 3 bases and the V segment lost 4 bases, leaving 3 bases of the junction unmatched. The CDR3 is 13 amino acids. Germline V gene lookup returns CDR1 SGHAT and CDR2 FQNNGV. For the CDR3, the DNA is TGTGCCAGCAGCTCATGGGACAGCTACGAGCAGTACTTC. Protein: CASSSWDSYEQYF.

The CDR3 spells CASLTRLQGAKSYEQYF. The CDR3, as DNA: TGTGCCAGCCTAACCCGACTCCAGGGGGCAAAATCCTACGAGCAGTACTTC. The rearrangement uses TRBV27 and TRBJ2-7, with 8 positions matching TRBD1. V lost 8 bases to trimming and J lost 1 base; unmatched junction nucleotides: 16. This CDR3 region has 17 residues. In germline, CDR1 is MNHEY, CDR2 SMNVEV (reference sequence).

The V gene is TRBV28, the J gene TRBJ2-7; the D gene is possibly TRBD2 (6 bases). Trimming took off 6 bases at V and 0 bases at J, with 30 bases between the two ends. The CDR3 loop spans 20 amino acids. The germline V gene encodes CDR1 MDHEN and CDR2 SYDVKM. CDR3 DNA: TGTGCCAGCAGCAATGTTGTCCGGTGGGCGAGCGCGGGATTCTCCTACGAGCAGTACTTC. This gives the protein CASSNVVRWASAGFSYEQYF.

Turning to this clone: Other DNA sequences in the same sample also yield this CDR3. This chain links TRBV6-5 with TRBJ1-2; D not resolved. CDR3 length: 13 residues. Between the trimmed V and J ends, which lost 2 bases and 4 bases, there was a span of 8 bases. The germline CDR1 and CDR2 sequences are MNHEY and SVGAGI. The CDR3 region is CASSYGRGYGYTF. CDR3 DNA: TGTGCCAGCAGTTACGGGCGGGGCTATGGCTACACCTTC.

The V call is TRBV6-1, the J call TRBJ2-7; 8 bases match TRBD1. This CDR3 comprises 14 residues. V was clipped by 0 bases and J by 12 bases; unmatched bases: 10. Germline values: CDR1 MNHNS, CDR2 SASEGT. Here the CDR3 DNA reads TGTGCCAGCAGTGAAGCGCTGGATGGGACAGGAGGGTACTTC. Protein: CASSEALDGTGGYF.

V usage is TRBV10-3 and J usage is TRBJ1-1, with TRBD1 matching 7 bases. Germline lookup yields CDR1 ENHRY and CDR2 SYGVKD. V was pared by 6 bases and J by 3 bases, with 4 bases of the junction left unmatched. This CDR3 has 13 amino acids. DNA of the CDR3: TGTGCCATCAGGGGGACAGAGTACACTGAAGCTTTCTTT. Protein sequence: CAIRGTEYTEAFF.

The chain joins TRBV11-3 to TRBJ1-2; D might be TRBD1 (5 bases). Trimming left V 5 bases short and J 3 bases short, with 10 bases between. The CDR3 is 13 amino acids. Germline V gene data show CDR1 as SGHNT and CDR2 as YENEEA. This CDR3 is CASSPQDYYGYTF. The CDR3 DNA follows: TGTGCCAGCAGCCCACAGGATTACTATGGCTACACCTTC.